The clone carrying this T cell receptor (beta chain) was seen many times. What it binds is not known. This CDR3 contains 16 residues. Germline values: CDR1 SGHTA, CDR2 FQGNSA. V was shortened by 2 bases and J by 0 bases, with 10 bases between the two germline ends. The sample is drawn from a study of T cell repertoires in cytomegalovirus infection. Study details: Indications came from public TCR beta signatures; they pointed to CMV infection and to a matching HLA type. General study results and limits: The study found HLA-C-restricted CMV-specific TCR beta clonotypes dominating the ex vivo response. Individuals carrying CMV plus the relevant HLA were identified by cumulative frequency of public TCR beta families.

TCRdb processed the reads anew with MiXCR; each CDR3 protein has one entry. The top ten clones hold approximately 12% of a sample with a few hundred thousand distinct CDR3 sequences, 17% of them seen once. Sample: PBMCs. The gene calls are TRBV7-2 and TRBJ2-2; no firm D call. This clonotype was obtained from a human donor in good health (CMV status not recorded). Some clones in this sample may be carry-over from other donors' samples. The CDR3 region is CASSLSTAPNTGELFF. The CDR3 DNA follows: TGTGCCAGCAGCTTATCCACAGCCCCGAACACCGGGGAGCTGTTTTTT.